Listed below are T cell receptor beta chains from one sample, sequenced in a study of beta chain features in type 1 diabetes. Clones were sequenced by immunoSEQ multiplex PCR, and TCRdb holds only the in-frame ones, with some missing. The table lists about 160,000 clones, approximately 7.8% of them singletons. Sequencing used central memory CD4+ T cells from blood. The receptors come from a woman in her thirties or forties with type 1 diabetes. The CDR3 runs from the conserved cysteine through the conserved F or W. The D gene is left open where the match is weak. A row's size may be missing; if present it is once, few, many or a size class.

>TRBV5-1|TRBD1|TRBJ2-7|few
TGCGCCAGCAGCCAACAGGGGGCCGGCTACGAGCAGTACTTC
CASSQQGAGYEQYF
>TRBV11-2|.|TRBJ2-1|few
TGTGCCAGCAGCCCCCAGAATGAGCAGTTCTTC
CASSPQNEQFF
>TRBV4-2|.|TRBJ2-1|.
TGTGCCAGCAGCCAAGATACGGGGGAGTCGTACAATGAGCAGTTCTTC
CASSQDTGESYNEQFF
>TRBV28|.|TRBJ1-2|.
TGTGCCAGCAGCACAACCCTCCATGGCTACACCTTC
CASSTTLHGYTF
>TRBV18|.|TRBJ2-4|few
TGTGCCAGCTTCCCAGGGCTCGGAAACATTCAGTACTTC
CASFPGLGNIQYF
>TRBV28|.|TRBJ1-1|.
TGTGCCAGCAGTTTTAGTTTGAGGCAGGGAAGAGCTTTCTTT
CASSFSLRQGRAFF
>TRBV9|.|TRBJ1-1|.
TGTGCCAGCAGCGTAGATGGCGGGAACACTGAAGCTTTCTTT
CASSVDGGNTEAFF
>TRBV9|.|TRBJ2-7|few
TGTGCCAGCAGCCCCCTGGGCGCGGGGAGCTCCTACGAGCAGTACTTC
CASSPLGAGSSYEQYF
>TRBV6-6|TRBD1|TRBJ1-1|few
TGTGCCAGCAACGACAGGGGGCCTGAAGCTTTCTTT
CASNDRGPEAFF
>TRBV5-4|.|TRBJ2-5|.
TGTGCCAGCAGCTTGGCATCACTAGATCAAGAGACCCAGTACTTC
CASSLASLDQETQYF
>TRBV4-3|TRBD2|TRBJ2-2|.
TGCGCCAGCAGCCCCCAGGCCGGGGGGGCGCGGACCGGGGAGCTGTTTTTT
CASSPQAGGARTGELFF
>TRBV5-1|TRBD1|TRBJ1-2|.
TGCGCCAGCAGCCCTGGACAGGGCGAAGGGGGCTACACCTTC
CASSPGQGEGGYTF
>TRBV25-1|.|TRBJ2-3|.
TGTGCCAGCAGGGGTAGCGGATTTAGCACAGATACGCAGTATTTT
CASRGSGFSTDTQYF
>TRBV7-9|.|TRBJ1-1|many
TGTGCCAGCAGCTTAGCTTTTGGAGGGCTGAACACTGAAGCTTTCTTT
CASSLAFGGLNTEAFF
>TRBV9|.|TRBJ1-1|.
TGTGCCAGCAGCGCCGACAGTTTGAACACTGAAGCTTTCTTT
CASSADSLNTEAFF
>TRBV14|TRBD1|TRBJ2-1|few
TGTGCCAGCAGCCAGAGACTACAGGGGGCATGGGAGCAGTTCTTC
CASSQRLQGAWEQFF
>TRBV15|.|TRBJ2-3|many
TGTGCCACCAGCAGAGATCCGGAGGGGCTCACAGATACGCAGTATTTT
CATSRDPEGLTDTQYF
>TRBV29-1|.|TRBJ2-5|.
TGCAGCCACCGAGAGTACCAAGAGACCCAGTACTTC
CSHREYQETQYF
>TRBV14|.|TRBJ2-1|.
TGTGCCAGCAGCCCCATTTTTGCTGGGGGGTCCCTTTCCTACAATGAGCAGTTCTTC
CASSPIFAGGSLSYNEQFF
>TRBV9|.|TRBJ2-7|few
TGTGCCAGCAGCGTAGCGGCGGGGAACGAGCAGTACTTC
CASSVAAGNEQYF
>TRBV9|.|TRBJ1-4|few
TGTGCCAGCAGCGGGACCAGGGGAAGCGATGAAAAACTGTTTTTT
CASSGTRGSDEKLFF
>TRBV6-5|.|TRBJ2-5|.
TGTGCCAGCAGAGCCAGCGACAGGCAAGAGACCCAGTACTTC
CASRASDRQETQYF
>TRBV4-3|TRBD1|TRBJ1-2|.
TGCGCCAGCAGCACGGGACAGGCGTACTATGGCTACACCTTC
CASSTGQAYYGYTF
>TRBV7-9|.|TRBJ2-4|few
TGTGCCAGCAGCTTAGATACGCCTACCAAAAACATTCAGTACTTC
CASSLDTPTKNIQYF
>TRBV4-3|.|TRBJ2-3|.
TGCGCCAGCAGCCAATCTGGACCGTTAGCGGATACGCAGTATTTT
CASSQSGPLADTQYF
>TRBV5-1|TRBD1|TRBJ1-5|.
TGCGCCAGCAGCTTACAGGGGGCAGGTCAGCCCCAGCATTTT
CASSLQGAGQPQHF
>TRBV4-1|.|TRBJ1-2|.
TGCGCCAGCAGCCAAGACCCTGACAGGTCGGCTGGCTACACCTTC
CASSQDPDRSAGYTF
>TRBV7-2|.|TRBJ2-1|few
TGTGCCAGCAGCTTAAACAGACAAGATGAGCAGTTCTTC
CASSLNRQDEQFF
>TRBV9|TRBD1|TRBJ2-5|many
TGTGCCAGCAGCTCCAGCCCGGGACAGGCCGGAGAGACCCAGTACTTC
CASSSSPGQAGETQYF
>TRBV11-2|TRBD1|TRBJ2-7|.
TGTGCCAGCAGCTCCGGGACAGGGGCATGGGGCGAGCAGTACTTC
CASSSGTGAWGEQYF
>TRBV28|.|TRBJ2-1|few
TGTGCCAGCAGTCCGCATGGGGGGTACAATGAGCAGTTCTTC
CASSPHGGYNEQFF